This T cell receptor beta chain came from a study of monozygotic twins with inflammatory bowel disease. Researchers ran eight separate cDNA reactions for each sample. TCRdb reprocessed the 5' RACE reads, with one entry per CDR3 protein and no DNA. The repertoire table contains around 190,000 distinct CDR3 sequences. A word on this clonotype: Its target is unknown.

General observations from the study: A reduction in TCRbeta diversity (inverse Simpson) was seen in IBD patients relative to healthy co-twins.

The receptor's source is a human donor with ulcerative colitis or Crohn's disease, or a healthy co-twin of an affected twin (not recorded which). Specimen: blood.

The CDR3 protein is CAISEGPTRDEQFF. This chain joins TRBV10-3 and TRBJ2-1; TCRdb indicates TRBD2, and absent DNA this call remains unverified. Germline lookup yields CDR1 ENHRY and CDR2 SYGVKD. The CDR3 is made up of 14 amino acids.